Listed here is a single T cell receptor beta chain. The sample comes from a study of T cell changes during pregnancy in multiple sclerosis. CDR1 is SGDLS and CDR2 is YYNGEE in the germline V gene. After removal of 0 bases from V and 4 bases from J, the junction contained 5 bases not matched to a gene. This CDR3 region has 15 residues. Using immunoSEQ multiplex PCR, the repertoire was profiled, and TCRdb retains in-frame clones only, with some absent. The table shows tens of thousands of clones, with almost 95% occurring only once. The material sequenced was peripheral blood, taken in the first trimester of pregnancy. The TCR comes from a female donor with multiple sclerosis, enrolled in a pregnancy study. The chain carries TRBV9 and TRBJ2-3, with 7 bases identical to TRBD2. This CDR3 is CASSVGQGGADTQYF. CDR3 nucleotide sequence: TGTGCCAGCAGCGTAGGTCAGGGAGGGGCAGATACGCAGTATTTT.